The rows below give T cell receptor beta chains drawn from one sample of a study of cytomegalovirus exposure and HLA in healthy donors. TCRdb's copy holds only in-frame clones and misses some; the assay was immunoSEQ multiplex PCR. The repertoire holds 75,000 to 100,000 clones, with around three quarters as singletons. Material: PBMCs. Every receptor here comes from a man aged 25-45 years in good health and CMV-seronegative. CDR3s include the opening cysteine and the closing phenylalanine or tryptophan. Fields, in order: V gene, clone size, D gene, J gene, CDR3 protein, CDR3 DNA. The D gene is left open where the match is weak. Clone size is shown for a subset of rows, as once, few, many or a class of expanded clone.

V gene: TRBV19
clone size: NA
D gene: TRBD2
J gene: TRBJ2-1
CDR3 protein: CASSIERTRSNEQFF
CDR3 DNA: TGTGCCAGTAGTATAGAGAGGACTAGATCCAATGAGCAGTTCTTC

V gene: TRBV7-2
clone size: NA
D gene: TRBD2
J gene: TRBJ2-5
CDR3 protein: CASSSLSGRYETQYF
CDR3 DNA: TGTGCCAGCAGCTCCCTTAGCGGGAGGTACGAGACCCAGTACTTC

V gene: TRBV7-3
clone size: NA
D gene: TRBD1
J gene: TRBJ2-3
CDR3 protein: CASSSTGVATDTQYF
CDR3 DNA: TGTGCCAGCAGCTCAACAGGGGTGGCCACAGATACGCAGTATTTT

V gene: TRBV13
clone size: once
D gene: NA
J gene: TRBJ2-5
CDR3 protein: CASSLSRGAAQYF
CDR3 DNA: TGTGCCAGCAGCTTAAGTAGGGGTGCGGCCCAGTACTTC

V gene: TRBV7-8
clone size: NA
D gene: TRBD2
J gene: TRBJ2-5
CDR3 protein: CASSLGLPTSLQETQYF
CDR3 DNA: TGTGCCAGCAGCTTGGGACTCCCGACTAGCCTCCAAGAGACCCAGTACTTC

V gene: TRBV9
clone size: NA
D gene: NA
J gene: TRBJ2-1
CDR3 protein: CASSAGDNEQFF
CDR3 DNA: TGTGCCAGCAGCGCAGGGGACAATGAGCAGTTCTTC

V gene: TRBV19
clone size: NA
D gene: NA
J gene: TRBJ1-2
CDR3 protein: CASSIPSLMAGEVSDRGYTF
CDR3 DNA: TGTGCCAGTAGTATCCCCTCACTGATGGCAGGGGAAGTTTCCGATCGGGGCTACACCTTC

V gene: TRBV7-2
clone size: NA
D gene: TRBD1
J gene: TRBJ1-5
CDR3 protein: CASSADRGNQPQHF
CDR3 DNA: TGTGCCAGCAGCGCGGACAGGGGCAATCAGCCCCAGCATTTT

V gene: TRBV29-1
clone size: NA
D gene: NA
J gene: TRBJ2-2
CDR3 protein: CSVEDNADGELFF
CDR3 DNA: TGCAGCGTTGAAGATAATGCGGACGGGGAGCTGTTTTTT

V gene: TRBV5-4
clone size: NA
D gene: TRBD2
J gene: TRBJ2-3
CDR3 protein: CASSAGTSGRAGTDTQYF
CDR3 DNA: TGTGCCAGCAGCGCAGGGACTAGCGGGAGGGCCGGGACAGATACGCAGTATTTT

V gene: TRBV7-3
clone size: NA
D gene: TRBD2
J gene: TRBJ2-2
CDR3 protein: CASSLSGGAGGELFF
CDR3 DNA: TGTGCCAGCAGCTTAAGCGGGGGGGCCGGCGGGGAGCTGTTTTTT

V gene: TRBV6-1
clone size: NA
D gene: NA
J gene: TRBJ1-2
CDR3 protein: CASSDRTDPYGYTF
CDR3 DNA: TGTGCCAGCAGTGATAGGACAGACCCCTATGGCTACACCTTC

V gene: TRBV4-2
clone size: NA
D gene: TRBD1
J gene: TRBJ2-5
CDR3 protein: CASSQDQGAPETQYF
CDR3 DNA: TGTGCCAGCAGCCAAGATCAGGGGGCACCCGAGACCCAGTACTTC

V gene: TRBV7-2
clone size: NA
D gene: NA
J gene: TRBJ1-5
CDR3 protein: CASSDQGNQPQHF
CDR3 DNA: TGTGCCAGCAGCGACCAGGGTAATCAGCCCCAGCATTTT

V gene: TRBV29-1
clone size: NA
D gene: NA
J gene: TRBJ2-5
CDR3 protein: CSVSRRREGGQETQYF
CDR3 DNA: TGCAGCGTTTCCAGGCGTAGGGAGGGGGGCCAAGAGACCCAGTACTTC

V gene: TRBV19
clone size: NA
D gene: TRBD2
J gene: TRBJ2-1
CDR3 protein: CASSTPGASGKGNEQFF
CDR3 DNA: TGTGCCAGTAGTACTCCGGGGGCTAGCGGGAAAGGGAATGAGCAGTTCTTC

V gene: TRBV9
clone size: NA
D gene: TRBD1
J gene: TRBJ2-3
CDR3 protein: CASSVALRTGERDTQYF
CDR3 DNA: TGTGCCAGCAGCGTAGCTCTTAGGACAGGGGAGCGAGATACGCAGTATTTT

V gene: TRBV10-3
clone size: NA
D gene: TRBD1
J gene: TRBJ2-2
CDR3 protein: CAISRDRGPANTGELFF
CDR3 DNA: TGTGCCATCAGTAGGGACAGGGGGCCCGCGAACACCGGGGAGCTGTTTTTT